Listed below are T cell receptor beta chains from one sample, sequenced in a study of T cell responses to AZD1222 COVID-19 vaccine. TCRdb keeps only in-frame clones here, not all; method: immunoSEQ multiplex PCR. The sample includes about 130,000 clones, more than 75% of them seen just once. Sequencing used peripheral blood, obtained on day 0 of AZD1222 vaccination. These receptors were obtained from an adult in good health. Each CDR3 is given with its conserved first and last residue. D genes are given only for firm matches. Size tells how often a clone was seen (once, few, many) or the class of an expanded clone, and some rows leave it out.

len | j_gene | abundance | d_gene | v_gene | CDR3aa | CDR3nt
13 | TRBJ1-5 | NA | TRBD1 | TRBV5-5 | CASSSNRGQPQHF | TGTGCCAGCAGCTCTAACAGGGGGCAGCCCCAGCATTTT
12 | TRBJ1-1 | NA | NA | TRBV15 | CATSREWNEAFF | TGTGCCACCAGCAGAGAGTGGAATGAAGCTTTCTTT
12 | TRBJ2-5 | NA | NA | TRBV30 | CASSDRGETQYF | TGTGCCTCTTCGGACCGGGGAGAGACCCAGTACTTC
14 | TRBJ2-5 | NA | NA | TRBV7-8 | CASSPKGGSGTQYF | TGTGCCAGCAGCCCAAAGGGGGGAAGTGGGACCCAGTACTTC
17 | TRBJ2-2 | NA | TRBD1 | TRBV5-1 | CASSLGTGKMVTGELFF | TGCGCCAGCAGCTTGGGGACAGGGAAAATGGTAACCGGGGAGCTGTTTTTT
13 | TRBJ2-5 | NA | NA | TRBV10-3 | CAIREPVAETQYF | TGTGCCATCAGGGAACCGGTTGCGGAGACCCAGTACTTC
14 | TRBJ2-6 | NA | TRBD2 | TRBV3-1/TRBV3-2 | CASSLNGGSEVLTF | TGTGCCAGCAGCCTGAACGGGGGGTCCGAGGTCCTGACTTTC
14 | TRBJ1-2 | NA | NA | TRBV4-1 | CASSHPSRGYGYTF | TGCGCCAGCAGCCACCCCTCCCGCGGCTATGGCTACACCTTC
12 | TRBJ2-7 | NA | NA | TRBV27 | CASRTGDYEQYF | TGTGCCAGCAGGACTGGGGACTACGAGCAGTACTTC
12 | TRBJ1-2 | NA | NA | TRBV5-5 | CASSLGLTGYTF | TGTGCCAGCAGCTTGGGCCTTACCGGCTACACCTTC
13 | TRBJ1-5 | NA | TRBD1 | TRBV12-3/TRBV12-4 | CASRSDRLQPQHF | TGTGCCAGCAGATCGGACAGGTTACAGCCCCAGCATTTT
14 | TRBJ1-2 | NA | NA | TRBV4-2 | CASSQGIFEGGYTF | TGTGCCAGCAGCCAAGGAATCTTCGAGGGGGGCTACACCTTC
14 | TRBJ1-1 | few | NA | TRBV19 | CASTAGRVNTEAFF | TGTGCCAGTACTGCCGGACGGGTGAACACTGAAGCTTTCTTT
12 | TRBJ1-6 | NA | NA | TRBV28 | CASSLNNSPLHF | TGTGCCAGCAGTTTGAATAATTCACCCCTCCACTTT
14 | TRBJ1-5 | NA | TRBD1 | TRBV15 | CATSPDRGARPQHF | TGTGCCACCAGCCCCGACAGGGGTGCTCGGCCCCAGCATTTT
15 | TRBJ1-2 | NA | TRBD1 | TRBV7-9 | CASSDRTGGAYGYTF | TGTGCCAGCAGCGACCGGACAGGGGGGGCCTATGGCTACACCTTC
13 | TRBJ1-5 | NA | TRBD1 | TRBV6-5 | CASSRTGNQPQHF | TGTGCCAGCAGTAGGACAGGGAATCAGCCCCAGCATTTT
16 | TRBJ1-1 | NA | NA | TRBV2 | CASSESGRGGTTEAFF | TGTGCCAGCAGTGAATCGGGGAGGGGTGGGACCACTGAAGCTTTCTTT
16 | TRBJ1-5 | few | TRBD1 | TRBV19 | CASSIIPTGSNQPQHF | TGTGCCAGTAGTATAATCCCGACAGGGTCCAATCAGCCCCAGCATTTT
14 | TRBJ1-4 | few | NA | TRBV28 | CASRLWGGREKLFF | TGTGCCAGCAGGCTTTGGGGGGGAAGGGAAAAACTGTTTTTT
14 | TRBJ2-4 | NA | TRBD1 | TRBV5-1 | CASSLVGQGDIQYF | TGCGCCAGCAGCTTGGTGGGACAGGGTGACATTCAGTACTTC
12 | TRBJ2-1 | NA | NA | TRBV5-1 | CASSLVGDEQFF | TGCGCCAGCAGCTTAGTAGGGGATGAGCAGTTCTTC
16 | TRBJ1-2 | NA | NA | TRBV28 | CASSSHPGREGYGYTF | TGTGCCAGCAGTTCCCACCCGGGCAGGGAAGGGTATGGCTACACCTTC
11 | TRBJ1-2 | NA | NA | TRBV28 | CASSLNLGYTF | TGTGCCAGCAGTTTGAATCTCGGCTACACCTTC
15 | TRBJ2-7 | NA | NA | TRBV9 | CASTLGEGDSYEQYF | TGTGCCAGCACCCTAGGGGAGGGGGACTCGTACGAGCAGTACTTC
12 | TRBJ1-2 | NA | NA | TRBV7-9 | CASSLPRMGYTF | TGTGCCAGCAGCTTACCCCGTATGGGCTACACCTTC
15 | TRBJ2-7 | NA | NA | TRBV6-5 | CASRGRLPEVYEQYF | TGTGCCAGCAGGGGGCGACTCCCAGAAGTGTACGAGCAGTACTTC
16 | TRBJ1-3 | NA | NA | TRBV5-1 | CASSLDGGPGGNTIYF | TGCGCCAGCAGCTTGGACGGGGGCCCGGGGGGAAACACCATATATTTT
15 | TRBJ1-6 | few | NA | TRBV28 | CASSMGSGRTSPLHF | TGTGCCAGCAGCATGGGGTCCGGGAGGACTTCACCCCTCCACTTT
20 | TRBJ1-5 | NA | NA | TRBV2 | CASSEGLGIGVPRGNQPQHF | TGTGCCAGCAGTGAAGGACTAGGAATCGGGGTCCCCAGGGGCAATCAGCCCCAGCATTTT
15 | TRBJ2-3 | once | TRBD1 | TRBV2 | CASSAGQVNTDTQYF | TGTGCCAGCAGTGCGGGACAGGTAAACACAGATACGCAGTATTTT
15 | TRBJ1-6 | NA | NA | TRBV6-4 | CASSKTGSWNSPLHF | TGTGCCAGCTCCAAAACAGGGAGTTGGAATTCACCCCTCCACTTT
17 | TRBJ1-4 | NA | NA | TRBV9 | CASSVGQQGRGREKLFF | TGTGCCAGCAGCGTTGGACAGCAAGGAAGGGGTCGGGAAAAACTGTTTTTT
20 | TRBJ1-1 | NA | NA | TRBV15 | CATSRDRSGKGSKGNTEAFF | TGTGCCACCAGCAGAGATAGGTCTGGGAAGGGTTCGAAAGGGAACACTGAAGCTTTCTTT
13 | TRBJ1-1 | NA | NA | TRBV5-1 | CASSLDEDTEAFF | TGCGCCAGCAGCTTGGACGAGGACACTGAAGCTTTCTTT
19 | TRBJ1-6 | NA | TRBD1 | TRBV7-8 | CASSLAGGRGFSYNSPLHF | TGTGCCAGCAGCTTAGCCGGGGGCAGGGGGTTCTCCTATAATTCACCCCTCCACTTT
14 | TRBJ2-5 | NA | TRBD1 | TRBV5-4 | CASSLWARGETQYF | TGTGCCAGCAGCTTATGGGCCAGGGGGGAGACCCAGTACTTC
15 | TRBJ2-1 | NA | TRBD1 | TRBV28 | CASSPIRDRGDEQFF | TGTGCCAGCAGCCCAATCCGGGACAGGGGCGATGAGCAGTTCTTC
15 | TRBJ1-5 | NA | NA | TRBV16 | CASSQSPPSNQPQHF | TGTGCCAGCAGCCAATCTCCCCCCAGTAATCAGCCCCAGCATTTT